This T cell receptor beta chain was sequenced in a study of cytomegalovirus exposure and HLA in healthy donors. Study context: From donors who were HLA-typed, an early data release held approximately 84 million unique TCRs.

Study conclusions and caveats: Within an earlier analysis, most TCR beta V segments proved productive either about 90% or about 30% of the time. In a later analysis, at a false discovery rate of 0.05, some 17,000 TCR beta sequences were associated with HLA alleles.

This PCR relied on a set of 60 Vbeta primers and 13 Jbeta primers. Only in-frame clones appear in the TCRdb table, and some are missing; sequencing was by immunoSEQ multiplex PCR. The data show approximately 90,000 clones, over 65% seen once. Notes on this clone: The antigen is not known.

The V gene lost 5 bases and the J gene lost 5 bases, with 12 bases spanning the gap. Germline CDR1 and CDR2: LNHNV and YYDKDF (reference sequence). CDR3 size: 14 residues. The sequence was collected from a man aged 40-49 years in good health and CMV-seronegative. The material sequenced was PBMCs. The chain carries TRBV15 and TRBJ1-4; no clear D gene. CDR3 residues: CATSHGGANEKLFF. The CDR3, as DNA: TGTGCCACCAGCCACGGCGGTGCCAATGAAAAACTGTTTTTT.